The clone carrying this T cell receptor (beta chain) was found a few times. Its target is not known. The record originates from a study of blood T cells in healthy people across ages. Study-level findings and limits: PBMC samples, being unsorted, prevented any conclusive comparison of naive and antigen-experienced cells. Per million T cells, TCR beta diversity dropped about linearly as age rose. Donor CMV infection status was unknown, possibly confounding age-related changes in expanded clonotypes.

Through a sample-barcoded 5' primer and a J-beta primer mix, a second PCR was run for about 6 to 11 cycles. Each cDNA molecule was tagged by a template-switch adaptor that had 12 random nucleotides. One entry per CDR3 protein, called by TCRdb with MiXCR from the 5' RACE reads. This sample has about 760,000 distinct CDR3 sequences; approximately 60% occur once, and the top ten carry under 30%. Trimming removed 3 bases at V and 2 bases at J, with 15 bases between. The CDR3 runs to 16 residues. The V gene's germline CDR1 is SEHNR and CDR2 FQNEAQ (reference sequence). The source is a man in his forties in good health. The genes are TRBV7-9 and TRBJ2-3; the D gene is possibly TRBD2 (5 bases). What was sequenced was blood. CDR3 sequence: CASSFIREQDTDTQYF. The CDR3 DNA reads as TGTGCCAGCAGCTTCATTCGGGAACAAGACACAGATACGCAGTATTTT. Variable domain in full (rest from reference TRBV7-9 and TRBJ2-3): DTGVSQNPRHKITKRGQNVTFRCDPISEHNRLYWYRQTLGQGPEFLTYFQNEAQLEKSRLLSDRFSAERPKGSFSTLEIQRTEQGDSAMYLCASSFIREQDTDTQYFGPGTRLTVL.